Detailed here is one TCR beta chain. This CDR3 region has 13 residues. Germline V lookup: CDR1 SQVTM, CDR2 ANQGSEA. Deletions cut 8 bases from V and 3 bases from J, with 16 bases between. Sequencing of TCR beta, carried out with a high-throughput approach, was applied to CD8+ and CD4+ T cells from the blood. These data originate in a study of CD8 T cells in Susac syndrome. With random hexamers, 0.5 to 1 ug RNA was reverse transcribed. Across 54 Vbeta and 13 Jbeta, immunoSEQ multiplex PCR amplified TCR beta CDR3. TCRdb used MiXCR to reprocess the immunoSEQ multiplex PCR reads, holding one entry per CDR3 protein. The sample has approximately 190,000 distinct CDR3 sequences, about 95% seen once.

Sequenced: CD4+ T cells from PBMCs. This TCR was sampled from a human donor with multiple sclerosis. The chain recombines TRBV29-1 with TRBJ2-5, with D perhaps TRBD1 or TRBD2 (5 bases each). Here the CDR3 DNA reads TGCAGCCCCCGGGCGGGCAGGGAAGAGACCCAGTACTTC. Translating gives CSPRAGREETQYF.